The clone carrying this TCR beta chain was found many times. The target antigen is unknown. The sample belongs to a study of CD8 T cells in ankylosing spondylitis. TCRdb independently ran MiXCR on the 5' RACE reads; one entry per CDR3 protein. The sample includes 130,000 or so distinct CDR3 sequences, roughly 11% of them seen just once. Study-wide points: Earlier work had already found some motif variants in reactive arthritis synovial fluid and blood.

The germline V gene encodes CDR1 SGHRS and CDR2 YFSETQ. The CDR3 spans 15 residues. Trimming removed 4 bases from V and 1 base from J, with 14 bases in between. The TCR sequence derives from a female donor with ankylosing spondylitis or in good health (not recorded which). The chain is built from TRBV5-1 and TRBJ1-1; D gene ambiguous. The sample was blood, either unsorted or a sorted T cell fraction (not recorded which). Here the CDR3 reads CASSQQPGRNTEAFF. Here the CDR3 DNA reads TGCGCCAGCAGCCAACAACCGGGAAGGAACACTGAAGCTTTCTTT.